What follows are 7 T cell receptor beta chains derived from one specimen sequenced in a study of shared clonotypes between healthy human individuals. The repertoire was sequenced with immunoSEQ multiplex PCR; TCRdb's copy has only in-frame clones and lacks some. The sample has roughly 490,000 clones, around 79% seen once. Sequenced input: PBMCs. All receptors come from a woman between 35 and 50 years old in good health. Some clones in this sample may be carry-over from other donors' samples.

This clone was recorded a few times. The CDR3 loop reads CASSEGQGGYTF. CDR3 in DNA: TGTGCCAGCAGCGAGGGACAAGGCGGCTACACCTTC. The gene calls are TRBV7-3 and TRBJ1-2, with D maybe TRBD1 (6 bases). V was pared by 5 bases and J by 8 bases, with 12 bases between. Germline V gene sequence: CDR1 SGHTA, CDR2 FQGTGA. CDR3 length: 12 amino acids.

This clone was seen a handful of times. This chain connects TRBV21-1 to TRBJ1-4; the table assigns TRBD1, which was not confirmed against the DNA. TRBV21-1 is a pseudogene segment. This CDR3 region has 17 residues. The CDR3 is CASIYVRTGHWNEKLFF. The DNA for the CDR3 is TGTGCCAGCATCTATGTGAGGACAGGCCACTGGAACGAAAAACTGTTTTTT.

A remark on this clone: A read error is the likely source, as a far larger clone sits one nucleotide away. Other DNA sequences in this specimen translate into the identical CDR3. V and J are TRBV4-2 and TRBJ1-5, with D possibly being TRBD1 (5 bases). CDR1 is LGHNA, CDR2 YNFKEQ, per germline. This CDR3 comprises 15 residues. CDR3 sequence reads: CASSQDQGSHQPQHF. CDR3 DNA: TGTGCCAGCAGCCAAGATCAGGGAAGCCATCAGCCTCAGCATTTT.

CDR3 region: CASVAAGSSYNEQFF. The CDR3 DNA sequence: TGTGCCAGCGTCGCAGCGGGCTCCTCCTACAATGAGCAGTTCTTC. The V call is TRBV6-5, the J call TRBJ2-1, with D maybe TRBD2 (6 bases). In germline, CDR1 is MNHEY, CDR2 SVGAGI. This CDR3 contains 15 residues. Trimming stripped 8 bases from V and 0 bases from J, with 14 bases between.

V gene TRBV9 combines with J gene TRBJ2-4; no clear D gene. Trimming pared 1 base from V and 4 bases from J, leaving 6 bases between. Germline CDR1 reads SGDLS; CDR2 reads YYNGEE. This CDR3 is 13 amino acids long. CDR3 residues: CASSVNLKNIQYF. For the CDR3, the DNA is TGTGCCAGCAGCGTAAACTTGAAAAACATTCAGTACTTC.

The chain combines TRBV18 with TRBJ2-3; TRBD2 matches at 12 bases. CDR1 is KGHSH, CDR2 LQKENI, per germline. This CDR3 is built from 17 residues. The junction had 6 bases not matched to a gene; V was cut back by 2 bases and J by 3 bases. CDR3 protein: CASSPEVLAGGTDTQYF. CDR3 DNA sequence: TGTGCCAGCTCACCAGAGGTCCTAGCGGGAGGGACAGATACGCAGTATTTT.

The chain recombines TRBV28 with TRBJ2-2; D is unresolved. Looked up from germline, CDR1 is MDHEN and CDR2 is SYDVKM. The CDR3 is 16 residues long. Trimming stripped 0 bases from V and 0 bases from J, with 8 bases between. The CDR3 DNA follows: TGTGCCAGCAGTTTATGGCCCGGAGCGAACACCGGGGAGCTGTTTTTT. It translates to CASSLWPGANTGELFF.